This T cell receptor beta chain comes out of a study of long-term antiretroviral therapy in people with HIV. The wider study: In the earliest collections, sampling predates the 2015 immediate-ART recommendation by about a decade.

CDR1 is MDHEN and CDR2 is SYDVKM in the germline V gene. The CDR3 covers 8 residues. Trimming cost V 10 bases and J 6 bases, with 1 base left between them. At the survey level, the v3.0 immunoSEQ assay was run. The data were produced by immunoSEQ multiplex PCR, yet TCRdb's version contains in-frame clones alone and is incomplete. The data contain just under 10,000 clones, roughly three quarters of them seen just once; the ten biggest clones take up roughly 21%. Study-level results: Blood specimens, gathered between 2004 and 2017, were possibly obtained under older ART regimens.

Notes on this clone: What it binds is unknown.

The TCR originated in a man aged 35-49 years with HIV. This rearrangement joins TRBV28 to TRBJ2-1, with D hard to call. Sequenced here: unsorted PBMCs, sampled 1.8 years before starting antiretroviral therapy. As DNA, the CDR3 is TGTGCCACCAATGAGCAGTTCTTC. Translating it yields CATNEQFF.